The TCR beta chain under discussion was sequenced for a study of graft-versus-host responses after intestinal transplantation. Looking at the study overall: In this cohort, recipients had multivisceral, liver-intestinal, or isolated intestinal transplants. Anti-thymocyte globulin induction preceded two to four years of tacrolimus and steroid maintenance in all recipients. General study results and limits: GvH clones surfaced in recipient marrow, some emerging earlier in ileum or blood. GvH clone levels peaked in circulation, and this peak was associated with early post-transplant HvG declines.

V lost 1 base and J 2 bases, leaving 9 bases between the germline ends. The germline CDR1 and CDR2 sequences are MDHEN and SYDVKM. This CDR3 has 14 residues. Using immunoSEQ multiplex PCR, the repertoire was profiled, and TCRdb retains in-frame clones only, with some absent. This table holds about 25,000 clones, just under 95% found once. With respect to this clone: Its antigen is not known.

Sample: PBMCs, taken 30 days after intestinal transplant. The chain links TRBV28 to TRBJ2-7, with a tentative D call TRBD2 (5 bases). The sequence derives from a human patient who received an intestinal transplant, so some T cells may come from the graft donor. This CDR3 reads CASSLLAGTYEQYF. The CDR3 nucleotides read TGTGCCAGCAGTTTATTGGCGGGTACCTACGAGCAGTACTTC.